The next 3 T cell receptor beta chains were all read from a single sample in a study of blood T cell repertoires in COVID-19. TCRdb's copy holds only in-frame clones and misses some; the assay was immunoSEQ multiplex PCR. The table records roughly 200,000 clones, less than 90% of them present only once. The sequencing sample was made of PBMCs or T cells enriched from blood (not recorded which). These receptors came from a woman in her thirties who had been exposed to COVID-19.

The V and J genes are TRBV27 and TRBJ1-6; no reliable D call. Germline CDR1 and CDR2: MNHEY and SMNVEV (reference sequence). The CDR3 has 17 residues. V was shortened by 5 bases and J by 4 bases, with 18 bases between the two germline ends. CDR3 residues: CASSPLGVEVYNSPLHF. The CDR3 DNA reads as TGTGCCAGCAGTCCACTCGGGGTGGAAGTTTATAATTCACCCCTCCACTTT.

The chain recombines TRBV11-2 with TRBJ1-3, with unresolved D. CDR1 is SGHAT and CDR2 is FQNNGV in the germline V gene. Trimming removed 0 bases at V and 1 base at J, with 13 bases between. The CDR3 covers 17 residues. This CDR3 reads CASSLDSSPFSGNTIYF. CDR3 DNA: TGTGCCAGCAGCTTAGATTCCTCCCCCTTTTCTGGAAACACCATATATTTT.

This chain uses TRBV5-1 with TRBJ1-6; weak D call: TRBD1 (6 bases). This CDR3 is 15 amino acids long. Trimming cost V 0 bases and J 5 bases, with 9 bases left between them. Germline V gene data show CDR1 as SGHRS and CDR2 as YFSETQ. CDR3 sequence: CASSLDRVHNSPLHF. For the CDR3, the DNA is TGCGCCAGCAGCTTGGACAGGGTTCATAATTCACCCCTCCACTTT.